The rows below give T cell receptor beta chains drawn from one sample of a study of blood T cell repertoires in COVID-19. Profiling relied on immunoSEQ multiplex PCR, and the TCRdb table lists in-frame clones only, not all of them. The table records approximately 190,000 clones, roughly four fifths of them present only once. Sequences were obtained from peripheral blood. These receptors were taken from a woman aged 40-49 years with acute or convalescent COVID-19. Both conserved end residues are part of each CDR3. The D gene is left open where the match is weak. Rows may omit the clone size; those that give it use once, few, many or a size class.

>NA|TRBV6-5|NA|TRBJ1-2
CASYRDGLYYGYTF
TGTGCCAGCTACAGGGACGGCTTGTACTATGGCTACACCTTC
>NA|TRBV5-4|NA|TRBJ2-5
CASSLASGLGTQYF
TGTGCCAGCAGCTTGGCATCGGGACTGGGGACCCAGTACTTC
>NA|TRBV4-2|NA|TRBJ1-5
CASSPQAVSNQPQHF
TGTGCCAGCAGCCCGCAGGCAGTGAGCAATCAGCCCCAGCATTTT
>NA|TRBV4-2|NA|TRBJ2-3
CASSQGGTSKDTQYF
TGTGCCAGCAGCCAAGGCGGGACTTCCAAAGATACGCAGTATTTT
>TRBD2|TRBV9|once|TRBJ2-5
CASSVAGGEETQYF
TGTGCCAGCAGCGTAGCCGGGGGGGAAGAGACCCAGTACTTC
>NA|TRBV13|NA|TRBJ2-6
CASSEGSSGANVLTF
TGTGCCAGCTCCGAAGGGAGCTCTGGGGCCAACGTCCTGACTTTC
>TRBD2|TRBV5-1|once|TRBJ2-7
CASSSKREGGISSYEQYF
TGCGCCAGCAGCTCGAAGCGGGAGGGTGGGATTAGCTCCTACGAGCAGTACTTC
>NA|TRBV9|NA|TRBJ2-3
CASSVEDSLTDTQYF
TGTGCCAGCAGCGTTGAGGACTCACTCACAGATACGCAGTATTTT
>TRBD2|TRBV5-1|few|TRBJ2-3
CASSELAGGQDTQYF
TGCGCCAGCAGCGAACTAGCGGGGGGACAAGATACGCAGTATTTT
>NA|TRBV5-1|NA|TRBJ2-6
CASSFGGMAGGANVLTF
TGCGCCAGCAGCTTTGGAGGGATGGCGGGTGGGGCCAACGTCCTGACTTTC
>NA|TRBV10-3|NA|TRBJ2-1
CAISETSSYNEQFF
TGTGCCATCAGCGAGACCAGCTCCTACAATGAGCAGTTCTTC
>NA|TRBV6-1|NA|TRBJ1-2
CASSDFGGVLGYTF
TGTGCCAGCAGTGATTTCGGGGGGGTACTTGGCTACACCTTC
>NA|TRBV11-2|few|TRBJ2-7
CASIMAGAGEQYF
TGTGCCAGCATCATGGCAGGGGCTGGCGAGCAGTACTTC
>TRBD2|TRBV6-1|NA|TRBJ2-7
CATEGVRGGFDEQYF
TGTGCCACCGAGGGGGTGCGGGGGGGCTTTGACGAGCAGTACTTC
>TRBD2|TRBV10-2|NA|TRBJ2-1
CASGPLAGGGNEQFF
TGCGCCAGCGGACCCCTAGCGGGAGGTGGCAATGAGCAGTTCTTC
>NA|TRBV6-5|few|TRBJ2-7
CASSPWTDNEQYF
TGTGCCAGCAGTCCTTGGACGGACAACGAGCAGTACTTC
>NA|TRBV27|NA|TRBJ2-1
CASRADRNNEQFF
TGTGCCAGCAGGGCCGACAGGAACAATGAGCAGTTCTTC
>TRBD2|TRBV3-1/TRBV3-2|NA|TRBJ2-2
CASSGRGSGPGELFF
TGTGCCAGCAGCGGGAGGGGCTCCGGTCCCGGGGAGCTGTTTTTT
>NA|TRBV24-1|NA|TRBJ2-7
CATSAAQGSYEQYF
TGTGCCACCAGTGCCGCACAGGGCTCCTACGAGCAGTACTTC
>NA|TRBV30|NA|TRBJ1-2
CAWSRNVGRGSSYGYTF
TGTGCCTGGAGCAGGAACGTCGGTCGGGGTTCCTCTTATGGCTACACCTTC
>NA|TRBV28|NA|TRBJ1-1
CASSFPPARAFF
TGTGCCAGCAGTTTCCCCCCTGCCAGAGCTTTCTTT
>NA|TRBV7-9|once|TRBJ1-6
CASSFDSINSPLHF
TGTGCCAGCAGCTTTGACAGTATCAATTCACCCCTCCACTTT
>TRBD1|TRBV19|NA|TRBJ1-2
CASSRLQGFYGYTF
TGTGCCAGTAGTAGGCTACAGGGGTTCTATGGCTACACCTTC
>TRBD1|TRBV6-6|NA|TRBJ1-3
CASSFGQGATGNTIYF
TGTGCCAGCAGTTTCGGACAGGGGGCCACTGGAAACACCATATATTTT
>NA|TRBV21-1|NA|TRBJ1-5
CASSKAADGDQPQHF
TGTGCCAGCAGCAAAGCGGCGGACGGGGATCAGCCCCAGCATTTT
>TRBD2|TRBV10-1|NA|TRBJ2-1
CASPRGDEQFF
TGCGCCAGCCCCCGGGGGGATGAGCAGTTCTTC
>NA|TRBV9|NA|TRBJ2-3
CASSVEMGTFTDTQYF
TGTGCCAGCAGCGTAGAAATGGGCACGTTCACAGATACGCAGTATTTT
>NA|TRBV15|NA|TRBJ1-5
CATGGGEPQHF
TGTGCCACCGGGGGGGGTGAGCCCCAGCATTTT
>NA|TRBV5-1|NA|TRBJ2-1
CASSPTGTSYNEQFF
TGCGCCAGCAGCCCGACCGGGACTTCCTACAATGAGCAGTTCTTC
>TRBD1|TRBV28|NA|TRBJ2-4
CASSLPYRGLLAKNIQYF
TGTGCCAGCAGCCTTCCTTACAGGGGGCTTCTTGCCAAAAACATTCAGTACTTC
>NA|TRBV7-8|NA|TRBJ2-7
CASGPSVPLYEQYF
TGTGCCAGCGGACCTAGCGTTCCCCTCTACGAGCAGTACTTC
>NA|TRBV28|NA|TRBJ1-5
CASSLSGTYYSNQPQHF
TGTGCCAGCAGTTTATCTGGGACATATTATAGCAATCAGCCCCAGCATTTT
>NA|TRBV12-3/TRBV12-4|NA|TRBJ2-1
CASSFKGGNEQFF
TGTGCCAGCAGTTTCAAAGGGGGCAATGAGCAGTTCTTC
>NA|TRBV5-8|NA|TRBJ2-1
CASRKHTGITGNEQFF
TGTGCCAGCAGGAAACATACCGGGATTACGGGAAATGAGCAGTTCTTC
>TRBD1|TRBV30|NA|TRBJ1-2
CAWTPIKQGARGYTF
TGTGCCTGGACGCCGATTAAACAGGGGGCTAGAGGCTACACCTTC
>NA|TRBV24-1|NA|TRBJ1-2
CATSDPTGSMGGYTF
TGTGCCACCAGTGATCCAACAGGGTCGATGGGCGGCTACACCTTC
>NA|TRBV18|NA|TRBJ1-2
CASSPDGQFYGYTF
TGTGCCAGCTCCCCGGACGGACAATTCTATGGCTACACCTTC
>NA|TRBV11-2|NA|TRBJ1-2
CASSVIRRGFNTGYTF
TGTGCCAGCAGCGTCATCAGGAGGGGTTTTAATACTGGCTACACCTTC
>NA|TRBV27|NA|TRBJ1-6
CASSLTPDSDENSPLHF
TGTGCCAGCAGTTTGACCCCGGACAGCGACGAAAATTCACCCCTCCACTTT
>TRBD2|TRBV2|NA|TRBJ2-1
CASLGLAGGNEQFF
TGTGCCAGCCTAGGACTAGCGGGAGGTAATGAGCAGTTCTTC
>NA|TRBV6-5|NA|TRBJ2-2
CASKAGAHTGELFF
TGTGCCAGCAAAGCAGGGGCGCACACCGGGGAGCTGTTTTTT
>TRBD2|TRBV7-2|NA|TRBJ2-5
CASSLGGTSGKETQYF
TGTGCCAGCAGCTTAGGGGGGACTAGCGGAAAAGAGACCCAGTACTTC
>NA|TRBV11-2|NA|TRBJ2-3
CASSRLGVTDTQYF
TGTGCCAGCAGCAGACTAGGCGTCACAGATACGCAGTATTTT
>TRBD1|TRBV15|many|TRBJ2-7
CATSRDQTGGAQQYF
TGTGCCACCAGCAGAGATCAAACAGGGGGCGCCCAGCAGTACTTC
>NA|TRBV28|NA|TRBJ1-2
CASSLTNYGYTF
TGTGCCAGCAGTTTGACAAACTATGGCTACACCTTC
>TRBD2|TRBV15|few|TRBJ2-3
CATSGLASGGTDTQYF
TGTGCCACCAGCGGACTAGCGAGCGGGGGCACAGATACGCAGTATTTT
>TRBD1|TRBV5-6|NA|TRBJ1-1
CASSFQTGWTEAFF
TGTGCCAGCAGCTTCCAGACAGGGTGGACTGAAGCTTTCTTT
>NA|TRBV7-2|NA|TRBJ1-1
CASSLASQTNTEAFF
TGTGCCAGCAGCTTAGCATCACAGACGAACACTGAAGCTTTCTTT
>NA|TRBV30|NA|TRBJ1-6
CAWSVPGGSFNSPLHF
TGTGCCTGGAGTGTACCCGGGGGATCCTTTAATTCACCCCTCCACTTT
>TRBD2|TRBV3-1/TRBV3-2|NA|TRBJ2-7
CASSQGRAGGRFGEQYF
TGTGCCAGCAGCCAAGGGCGAGCGGGGGGGCGCTTCGGCGAGCAGTACTTC
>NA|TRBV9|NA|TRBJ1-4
CASSVGTATNEKLFF
TGTGCCAGCAGCGTAGGGACAGCAACTAATGAAAAACTGTTTTTT
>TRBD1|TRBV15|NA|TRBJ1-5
CATSRVHRGPHQPQHF
TGTGCCACCAGCAGAGTTCACAGGGGTCCCCATCAGCCCCAGCATTTT
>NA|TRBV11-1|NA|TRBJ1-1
CASSLARGGLPEAFF
TGTGCCAGCAGCTTAGCGCGGGGGGGCCTCCCTGAAGCTTTCTTT
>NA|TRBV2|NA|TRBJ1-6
CASRRTVSDNSPLHF
TGTGCCAGCAGGAGGACAGTAAGCGATAATTCACCCCTCCACTTT
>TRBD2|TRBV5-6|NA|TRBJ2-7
CASSWTSAIRNYEQYF
TGTGCCAGCAGCTGGACTAGCGCTATCCGAAACTACGAGCAGTACTTC
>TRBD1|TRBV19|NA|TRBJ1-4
CASSTGQPNEKLFF
TGTGCCAGTAGTACGGGACAGCCTAATGAAAAACTGTTTTTT
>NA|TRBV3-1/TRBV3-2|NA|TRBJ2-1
CASTWRGTYNEQFF
TGTGCCAGCACGTGGCGGGGCACCTACAATGAGCAGTTCTTC
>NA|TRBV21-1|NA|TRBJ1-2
CASSIRVLPTSGYTF
TGTGCCAGCAGCATCCGGGTCCTCCCTACTAGTGGCTACACCTTC
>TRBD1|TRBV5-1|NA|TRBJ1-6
CASSLGTENSPLHF
TGCGCCAGCAGCTTAGGGACAGAAAATTCACCCCTCCACTTT